This TCR beta chain was obtained from a study of vaccination and CD4 T cells after COVID-19 (dated by TCRdb to about 2022). In terms of the full investigation: In the convalescent cohort there were six males and four females, among whom were two Hispanic individuals, seven Caucasians, two Asians and one multiracial person. The spike-specific CD4+ TCR repertoire was compared before and after mRNA vaccination in approximately 9 COVID-19 convalescent patients and a few infection-naive healthy vaccine recipients. Each participant got two doses of either the Pfizer-BioNTech BNT162b2 vaccine (n=8) or the Moderna mRNA-1273 vaccine (n=2). For stimulating the cultures, overlapping spike peptide pools were used, derived from SARS-CoV-2 as well as from the common cold coronaviruses HCoV-NL63, HCoV-OC43 and HCoV-229E. Post-vaccine blood samples were taken a median of roughly 75 days after the second vaccine dose, with a range of roughly 13 to 250 days. Control cultures used a CEFX viral epitope pool as positive control, an HIV-1 Nef peptide pool as negative control, or no peptide. Post-COVID blood samples from convalescent patients were collected a median of about 100 days after diagnosis, with a range of about 30 to 170 days.

The paper's findings and limits, for the study overall: Of the vaccine-specific clones found in convalescent patients, nearly all (304 of 307) were mono-reactive for SARS-CoV-2 spike instead of being cross-reactive with common cold coronaviruses. An increase in the median number of SARS-CoV-2-reactive clonotypes from 20 to 25 after infection to some 38 after vaccination was observed, but the change was not found to be significant. Among the post-vaccine SARS-CoV-2-reactive clones in convalescent patients, a median 86.3% showed up only after vaccination, which suggests vaccine-specific priming. Only a relatively small number of convalescent patients were included in the study, and early timepoints following natural infection were not analyzed.

As encoded in the germline V gene, CDR1 is MNHNS while CDR2 is SASEGT. The CDR3 runs 12 amino acids, cysteine and phenylalanine included. Only CDR3 DNA is held: 36 bases, read in frame from base 1. V is reduced by 6 bases and J by 11 bases, leaving a spacing of 17 bases between them. This clonotype has a handful of counts. The antigen it recognizes is unknown. The record has no base qualities; no much larger clone is one base away. Per the publication, the treatment or condition label means: approximately nine-day PBMC culture with coronavirus spike peptide pools or control peptides (ViraFEST assay). The study used the ViraFEST assay, which expanded antigen-specific T cells with peptide pools and then identified expanded clonotypes by TCR sequencing. The absence of prior SARS-CoV-2 infection in healthy vaccine recipients was confirmed by negative nucleocapsid antibody tests before and after vaccination. Each well held approximately 2 million PBMCs cultured in IMDM containing approximately 5% human AB serum and around 10 IU/ml IL-2, with 8 to 10 ug/ml peptide pools added. Half of the culture medium was replaced with fresh IL-2-containing medium on days 3 and 7. After about nine days of culture, CD4+ T cells were isolated by negative selection with the EasySep CD4+ T cell isolation kit. Ficoll-Paque Plus gradient centrifugation was used to isolate PBMCs from whole blood, and the isolated PBMCs were then either used fresh or cryopreserved at -140C. In general, triplicate wells were set up for every culture condition.

Libraries were prepared through PCR. At the Johns Hopkins FTIC core, DNA from the cultured CD4+ T cells underwent TCR sequencing with the Oncomine TCR Beta short-read assay. Genomic DNA was extracted from the cultured CD4+ T cells with the QIAamp micro DNA kit. Oncomine TCR Beta libraries made from cultured CD4+ T cells were pooled using unique dual indexes and sequenced on an Illumina iSeq 100. The paper's processing steps were these. Non-productive sequences were removed, and CDR3s that did not start with C, did not end with F or W, or were shorter than 7 amino acids were discarded. The MANAFEST web application was used to identify antigen-specific clonotypes by comparing peptide-stimulated wells against reference wells and other culture wells. An FDR below 0.05, an odds ratio above 5, and a productive frequency above 0.1% in at least two of three replicate wells were required for clones to be considered positive. A clonotype counted as cross-reactive if it showed significant expansion both in the SARS-CoV-2 spike wells and in at least one common cold coronavirus spike condition. Levenshtein distances (stringdist) and unrooted phylogenetic trees (ape) in R version 3.6.1 were used to assess CDR3 homology. TCRdb reran the public reads through fastp at Q25 and MiXCR, keeping productive beta chains. Records with the same CDR3 protein are collapsed into one entry carrying the most frequent genes and DNA. For this entry, the V and J calls and clone size follow TCRdb and not the study's own pipeline. The sample records about 23,000 distinct CDR3 sequences, roughly 44% of which are singletons. The ten largest clones take up approximately 20% of the sample.

The sample consisted of CD4+ T cells from blood, cultured in vitro, taken before SARS-CoV-2 vaccination. The TCR sequence derives from a human donor who received a COVID-19 vaccine. The chain employs TRBV6-1 and TRBJ2-7; a confident D gene designation cannot be given. The nucleotides are TGTGCCAGCAGCCGCATCGTTGGTAGGGAGTACTTC. Its protein product is CASSRIVGREYF.